This T cell receptor (beta chain) is from a study of blood T cell repertoires in COVID-19. On the study more broadly: PBMCs, B-cell-depleted T cells, or T cells were the source of the cDNA or gDNA that made up the material.

Authors' methods: Estimation of nucleated cell counts was performed using reference gene primer amplification. TCRdb's table, derived via immunoSEQ multiplex PCR, lists solely in-frame clones and lacks some. The V and J calls and the clone size are those of that table, but D and trimming were determined from the DNA. The table shows over 250,000 clones, with roughly 86% occurring only once. This CDR3 contains 15 residues. Germline V gives CDR1 PRHDT, CDR2 FYEKMQ (reference sequence). V lost 0 bases and J 5 bases, leaving 10 bases between the germline ends. Participants were aged about 18 to 89 years from around 26 US areas. Participant-reported clinical history was the basis for cohort assignment.

The V call is TRBV13, the J call TRBJ2-2, with a tentative D call TRBD1 (5 bases). This receptor was obtained from a young woman who had recovered from COVID-19. Sequencing was performed on PBMCs or T cells enriched from blood (not recorded which). This chain's CDR3 is CASSLGQGMTGELFF. The CDR3 DNA is TGTGCCAGCAGCTTAGGGCAGGGAATGACCGGGGAGCTGTTTTTT.